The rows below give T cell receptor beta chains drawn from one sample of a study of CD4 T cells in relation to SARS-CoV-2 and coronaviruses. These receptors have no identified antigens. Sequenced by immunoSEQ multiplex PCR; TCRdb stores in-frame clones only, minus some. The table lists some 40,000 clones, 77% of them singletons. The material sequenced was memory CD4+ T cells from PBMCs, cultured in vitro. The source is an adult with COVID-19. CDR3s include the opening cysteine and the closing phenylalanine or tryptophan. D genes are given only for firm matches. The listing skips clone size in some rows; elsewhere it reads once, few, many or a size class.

CDR3aa: CASSRSRGPSGANVLTF
CDR3nt: TGTGCCAGCTCCAGGTCGAGGGGACCCTCTGGGGCCAACGTCCTGACTTTC
d_gene: -
j_gene: TRBJ2-6
v_gene: TRBV18
abundance: -

CDR3aa: CASSRGRIVPGLDTQYF
CDR3nt: TGTGCCAGCAGCCGAGGACGTATTGTGCCAGGCTTGGATACGCAGTATTTT
d_gene: -
j_gene: TRBJ2-3
v_gene: TRBV6-2/TRBV6-3
abundance: -

CDR3aa: CASRFTRISYNEQFF
CDR3nt: TGTGCCAGCAGGTTCACGCGGATCTCCTACAATGAGCAGTTCTTC
d_gene: -
j_gene: TRBJ2-1
v_gene: TRBV11-2
abundance: -

CDR3aa: CASSKWEAGEQFF
CDR3nt: TGTGCCAGCAGCAAGTGGGAAGCAGGTGAGCAGTTCTTC
d_gene: -
j_gene: TRBJ2-1
v_gene: TRBV6-4
abundance: -

CDR3aa: CASSRAFQETQYF
CDR3nt: TGTGCCAGCAGCCGGGCCTTCCAAGAGACCCAGTACTTC
d_gene: -
j_gene: TRBJ2-5
v_gene: TRBV14
abundance: -

CDR3aa: CASLATGGGSNEQFF
CDR3nt: TGTGCCAGTCTAGCGACGGGAGGAGGGAGTAATGAGCAGTTCTTC
d_gene: TRBD2
j_gene: TRBJ2-1
v_gene: TRBV19
abundance: -

CDR3aa: CASSPGSGTYNEQFF
CDR3nt: TGTGCCAGTTCTCCAGGTAGCGGAACCTACAATGAGCAGTTCTTC
d_gene: -
j_gene: TRBJ2-1
v_gene: TRBV19
abundance: once

CDR3aa: CAISGTGSQTYEQYF
CDR3nt: TGTGCCATCAGTGGGACAGGTTCTCAAACCTACGAGCAGTACTTC
d_gene: TRBD1
j_gene: TRBJ2-7
v_gene: TRBV10-3
abundance: once

CDR3aa: CASSGLGFVFSGNTIYF
CDR3nt: TGTGCCAGCAGTGGGTTAGGTTTTGTTTTCTCTGGAAACACCATATATTTT
d_gene: -
j_gene: TRBJ1-3
v_gene: TRBV2
abundance: -

CDR3aa: CASRAFLAGGTDTQYF
CDR3nt: TGTGCCAGCAGAGCTTTCCTAGCGGGGGGCACAGATACGCAGTATTTT
d_gene: TRBD2
j_gene: TRBJ2-3
v_gene: TRBV7-2
abundance: -

CDR3aa: CASSVTGTDTQYF
CDR3nt: TGTGCCAGCAGCGTGACAGGCACAGATACGCAGTATTTT
d_gene: -
j_gene: TRBJ2-3
v_gene: TRBV7-3
abundance: -

CDR3aa: CASSSPRLNLMLVTQYF
CDR3nt: TGTGCCAGCAGTTCCCCGCGGCTCAACCTTATGCTGGTTACGCAGTATTTT
d_gene: -
j_gene: TRBJ2-3
v_gene: TRBV6-7
abundance: -

CDR3aa: CASSLTGWSTDTQYF
CDR3nt: TGTGCCAGCAGCCTCACAGGGTGGAGTACAGATACGCAGTATTTT
d_gene: -
j_gene: TRBJ2-3
v_gene: TRBV7-8
abundance: -

CDR3aa: CSVADRANTGELFF
CDR3nt: TGCAGCGTTGCGGACAGGGCGAACACCGGGGAGCTGTTTTTT
d_gene: TRBD1
j_gene: TRBJ2-2
v_gene: TRBV29-1
abundance: -

CDR3aa: CASSYVGLHQPQHF
CDR3nt: TGTGCCAGCAGTTATGTTGGGCTCCATCAGCCCCAGCATTTT
d_gene: -
j_gene: TRBJ1-5
v_gene: TRBV6-2/TRBV6-3
abundance: -

CDR3aa: CASSQTGLYLETQYF
CDR3nt: TGCGCCAGCAGCCAGACGGGACTGTATTTGGAGACCCAGTACTTC
d_gene: -
j_gene: TRBJ2-5
v_gene: TRBV4-1
abundance: -

CDR3aa: CASRARAGDTQYF
CDR3nt: TGTGCCAGCAGGGCACGGGCCGGAGATACGCAGTATTTT
d_gene: -
j_gene: TRBJ2-3
v_gene: TRBV7-2
abundance: -

CDR3aa: CAKQHRDREAFF
CDR3nt: TGTGCTAAGCAGCACCGGGACAGGGAAGCTTTCTTT
d_gene: -
j_gene: TRBJ1-1
v_gene: TRBV21-1
abundance: -

CDR3aa: CASSQDTRGETQYF
CDR3nt: TGTGCCAGCAGCCAAGATACCCGGGGAGAGACCCAGTACTTC
d_gene: -
j_gene: TRBJ2-5
v_gene: TRBV4-2
abundance: -

CDR3aa: CASKTRGCLRAFF
CDR3nt: TGCGCCAGCAAAACTCGGGGTTGTCTTAGGGCTTTCTTT
d_gene: -
j_gene: TRBJ1-1
v_gene: TRBV23-1
abundance: -

CDR3aa: CASSLLGTGDYGYTF
CDR3nt: TGTGCCAGCAGCCTTCTAGGGACAGGAGACTATGGCTACACCTTC
d_gene: TRBD1
j_gene: TRBJ1-2
v_gene: TRBV11-2
abundance: -

CDR3aa: CASSLSLRSTDTQYF
CDR3nt: TGCGCCAGCAGCTTGAGTTTACGGAGCACAGATACGCAGTATTTT
d_gene: -
j_gene: TRBJ2-3
v_gene: TRBV5-1
abundance: -

CDR3aa: CASSETGDTGELFF
CDR3nt: TGTGCCAGCAGCGAAACAGGGGACACCGGGGAGCTGTTTTTT
d_gene: TRBD1
j_gene: TRBJ2-2
v_gene: TRBV5-5
abundance: once

CDR3aa: CASAGIQGGEQYF
CDR3nt: TGCGCCAGCGCGGGGATCCAGGGCGGCGAGCAGTACTTC
d_gene: -
j_gene: TRBJ2-7
v_gene: TRBV10-2
abundance: -